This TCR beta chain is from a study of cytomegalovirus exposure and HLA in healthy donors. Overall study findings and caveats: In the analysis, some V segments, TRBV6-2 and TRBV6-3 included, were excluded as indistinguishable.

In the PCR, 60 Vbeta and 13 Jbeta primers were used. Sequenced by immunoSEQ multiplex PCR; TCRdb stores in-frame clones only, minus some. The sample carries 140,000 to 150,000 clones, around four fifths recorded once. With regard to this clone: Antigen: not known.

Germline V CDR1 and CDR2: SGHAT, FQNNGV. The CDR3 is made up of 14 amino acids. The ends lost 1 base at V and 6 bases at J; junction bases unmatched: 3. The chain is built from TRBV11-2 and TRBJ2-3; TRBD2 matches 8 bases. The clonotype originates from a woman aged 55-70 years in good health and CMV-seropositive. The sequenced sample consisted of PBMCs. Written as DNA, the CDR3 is TGTGCCAGCAGCTTAGGCGGGAGGCACGATACGCAGTATTTT. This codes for CASSLGGRHDTQYF.